The rows below give T cell receptor beta chains drawn from one sample of a study of T-cell memory formation after mild COVID-19. TCRdb redid the calling of the 5' RACE reads with MiXCR, one entry per CDR3 protein. The table lists about 210,000 distinct CDR3 sequences, about 11% of them singletons. The specimen was PBMCs or a T cell subset sorted from them (not recorded which). These receptor sequences come from a man aged 18 to 30 who had mild COVID-19 (a few samples of this study predate the infection). Cell type and time point are not known. Both conserved end residues are part of each CDR3. D genes are given only for firm matches. Size tells how often a clone was seen (once, few, many) or the class of an expanded clone, and some rows leave it out.

j_call v_call d_call clone_size cdr3_aa cdr3_nt
TRBJ2-1 TRBV20-1 . . CSARVSYNEQFF TGCAGTGCTAGGGTTTCCTACAATGAGCAGTTCTTC
TRBJ2-2 TRBV7-7 . . CASSLSGAFNTGELFF TGTGCTAGCAGCTTATCAGGGGCTTTTAACACCGGGGAGCTGTTTTTT
TRBJ2-3 TRBV7-2 . . CASSSTVDTQYF TGTGCCAGCAGCTCGACGGTAGATACGCAGTATTTT
TRBJ1-1 TRBV20-1 . many CSALRTGNTEAFF TGCAGTGCTCTTCGGACGGGGAACACTGAAGCTTTCTTT
TRBJ2-7 TRBV5-1 . . CASSFGSGSYEQYF TGCGCCAGCAGCTTTGGCTCCGGCTCCTACGAGCAGTACTTC
TRBJ1-4 TRBV6-2/TRBV6-3 . many CASSYSKGRGEKLFF TGTGCCAGCAGTTACTCGAAGGGAAGAGGAGAAAAACTGTTTTTT
TRBJ2-3 TRBV5-1 . few CASSRSGIPSTDTQYF TGCGCCAGCAGCCGATCCGGGATACCGAGCACAGATACGCAGTATTTT
TRBJ1-5 TRBV6-6 . few CASTDGGGQPQHF TGTGCCAGCACCGACGGGGGGGGTCAGCCCCAGCATTTT
TRBJ2-4 TRBV20-1 TRBD2 few CSARKLAGGKNIQYF TGCAGTGCTAGAAAGCTAGCGGGGGGGAAAAACATTCAGTACTTC
TRBJ1-2 TRBV7-2 TRBD1 many CASSQGQNYGYTF TGTGCCAGCAGCCAGGGACAGAACTATGGCTACACCTTC
TRBJ1-2 TRBV6-5 TRBD1 . CASRNGDRFGGYTF TGTGCCAGCAGAAACGGGGACAGATTCGGAGGCTACACCTTC
TRBJ1-2 TRBV4-3 TRBD1 . CASSQGQGSYGYTF TGCGCCAGCAGCCAAGGACAGGGTTCCTATGGCTACACCTTC
TRBJ1-6 TRBV3-1 . . CASSQEPGVGSPLHF TGTGCCAGCAGCCAAGAACCAGGGGTAGGTTCACCCCTCCACTTT
TRBJ2-3 TRBV7-3 . . CASSLARDNTQYF TGTGCCAGCAGCCTCGCCCGGGACAACACGCAGTATTTT
TRBJ2-5 TRBV7-9 . . CASSFSRETQYF TGTGCCAGCAGCTTTTCTCGAGAGACCCAGTACTTC
TRBJ2-7 TRBV5-6 . many CASGRAGDEQYF TGTGCCAGCGGAAGGGCAGGGGACGAGCAGTACTTC
TRBJ2-3 TRBV11-3 . . CASSLTGFTDTQYF TGTGCCAGCAGCTTGACGGGCTTCACAGATACGCAGTATTTT
TRBJ2-5 TRBV5-1 . . CASSWTRQETQYF TGCGCCAGCAGCTGGACCCGTCAAGAGACCCAGTACTTC
TRBJ2-1 TRBV24-1 . . CATSDPQGYNEQFF TGTGCCACCAGTGACCCGCAGGGCTACAATGAGCAGTTCTTC
TRBJ2-5 TRBV24-1 . . CATSDPASTAGETQYF TGTGCCACCAGTGACCCCGCGTCGACGGCAGGGGAGACCCAGTACTTC
TRBJ2-1 TRBV29-1 . many CSVTQWDNEQFF TGCAGCGTTACCCAGTGGGACAATGAGCAGTTCTTC
TRBJ1-4 TRBV18 . few CASSPPGTSYGKLFF TGTGCCAGCTCACCTCCCGGGACATCCTATGGAAAACTGTTTTTT
TRBJ2-2 TRBV11-1 TRBD1 . CASRPGQGGIGELFF TGTGCCAGCAGACCCGGACAGGGTGGAATCGGGGAGCTGTTTTTT
TRBJ1-2 TRBV6-5 TRBD1 few CASTSGTDYGYTF TGTGCCAGCACTTCTGGGACAGACTATGGCTACACCTTC
TRBJ2-1 TRBV6-1 . few CASSELTLNEQFF TGTGCCAGCAGTGAATTAACGCTAAATGAGCAGTTCTTC
TRBJ2-1 TRBV7-6 . many CASRRGVQGPYNEQFF TGTGCCAGCAGACGGGGAGTTCAAGGCCCCTACAATGAGCAGTTCTTC
TRBJ1-6 TRBV5-5 . . CASSLQEYSYNSPLHF TGTGCCAGCAGCTTACAGGAATACTCCTATAATTCACCCCTCCACTTT
TRBJ1-5 TRBV5-1 . few CASSFGEGQPQHF TGCGCCAGCAGCTTCGGGGAGGGGCAGCCCCAGCATTTT
TRBJ1-2 TRBV20-1 . . CSATQAGPEGYTF TGCAGTGCTACCCAGGCGGGGCCTGAGGGCTACACCTTC
TRBJ2-7 TRBV18 . . CASSPLLYEQYF TGTGCCAGCTCACCACTACTTTACGAGCAGTACTTC
TRBJ2-6 TRBV5-1 . . CASSLAGVGSGANVLTF TGCGCCAGCAGCTTGGCCGGGGTTGGGTCTGGGGCCAACGTCCTGACTTTC
TRBJ2-1 TRBV20-1 TRBD2 few CSAPGLAGGYNEQFF TGCAGTGCGCCGGGACTAGCGGGGGGATACAATGAGCAGTTCTTC
TRBJ1-5 TRBV28 . . CASTMMNQPQHF TGTGCCAGCACCATGATGAATCAGCCCCAGCATTTT
TRBJ1-1 TRBV12-3/TRBV12-4 . few CASSFGGDEAFF TGTGCCAGCAGTTTTGGGGGTGATGAAGCTTTCTTT
TRBJ2-1 TRBV7-3 TRBD2 few CASSTGGEQFF TGTGCCAGCAGCACGGGGGGTGAGCAGTTCTTC
TRBJ2-5 TRBV5-1 . many CASSLGQPGSPGQYF TGCGCCAGCAGCTTGGGCCAGCCGGGGTCTCCCGGGCAGTACTTC
TRBJ2-7 TRBV7-2 TRBD2 many CASSSQALAVGEQYF TGTGCCAGCAGCTCCCAAGCTCTAGCGGTGGGAGAGCAGTACTTC
TRBJ2-5 TRBV11-3 . few CASSKRAGSGTQYF TGTGCCAGCAGCAAAAGGGCTGGGTCGGGGACCCAGTACTTC
TRBJ1-2 TRBV20-1 TRBD1 . CSASLTGGFDYTF TGCAGTGCTAGTCTGACAGGGGGGTTTGACTACACCTTC
TRBJ1-1 TRBV12-3/TRBV12-4 . few CASSRGSNTEAFF TGTGCCAGCAGCCGGGGATCGAACACTGAAGCTTTCTTT